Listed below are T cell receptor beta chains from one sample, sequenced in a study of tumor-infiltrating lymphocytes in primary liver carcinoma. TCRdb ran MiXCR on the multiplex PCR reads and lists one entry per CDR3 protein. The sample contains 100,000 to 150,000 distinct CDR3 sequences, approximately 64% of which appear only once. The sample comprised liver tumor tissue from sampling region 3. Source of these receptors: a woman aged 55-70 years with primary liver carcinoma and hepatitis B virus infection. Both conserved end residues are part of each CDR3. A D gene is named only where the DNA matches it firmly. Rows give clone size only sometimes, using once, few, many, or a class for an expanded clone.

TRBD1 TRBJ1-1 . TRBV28 CASSVSGQGTNTEAFF TGTGCCAGCAGTGTAAGTGGACAGGGGACGAACACTGAAGCTTTCTTT
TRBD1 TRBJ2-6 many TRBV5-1 CASSLQGASGANVLTF TGCGCCAGCAGCTTGCAGGGGGCGAGTGGGGCCAACGTCCTGACTTTC
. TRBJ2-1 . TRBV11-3 CASSLDGWVYNEQFF TGTGCGAGCAGCTTGGATGGATGGGTCTACAATGAGCAGTTCTTC
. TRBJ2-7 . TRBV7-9 CASSFRYSGEQHF TGTGCCAGCAGCTTCCGATACAGTGGCGAGCAGCACTTC
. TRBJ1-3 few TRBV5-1 CASSIGTVGSGNTIYF TGCGCCAGCAGCATTGGGACGGTAGGCTCTGGAAACACCATATATTTT
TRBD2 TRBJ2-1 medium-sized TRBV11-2 CASSLVGLAGLNEQFF TGTGCCAGCAGCTTAGTGGGACTAGCGGGACTGAATGAGCAGTTCTTC
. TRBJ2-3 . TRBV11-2 CASGMWLLTDTQYF TGTGCAAGCGGCATGTGGCTTCTCACAGATACGCAGTATTTT
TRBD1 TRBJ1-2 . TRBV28 CASNSRRTGGGYGHTF TGTGCCAGCAACAGTAGACGTACAGGAGGGGGCTATGGCCACACCTTC
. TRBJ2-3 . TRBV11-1 CTSKGVGTNIDTQYF TGTACCAGCAAGGGGGTCGGGACTAACATAGATACGCAGTATTTT
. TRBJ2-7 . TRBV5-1 CASSEYIGPPEQYF TGCGCCAGCAGCGAGTATATAGGCCCCCCCGAGCAGTACTTC
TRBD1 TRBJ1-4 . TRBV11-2 CASGSIPGQGRNEKLFF TGCGCCAGCGGCTCCATCCCGGGACAGGGAAGGAATGAAAAACTGTTTTTT
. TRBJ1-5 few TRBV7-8 CASSLGVSGRPQHF TGTGCCAGCAGCTTAGGGGTCAGCGGTCGGCCCCAGCATTTT
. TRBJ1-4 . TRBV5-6 CASSGRPTNEELFF TGTGCCAGCAGCGGCCGGCCCACTAATGAAGAACTGTTTTTT
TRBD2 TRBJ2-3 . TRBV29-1 CSVHSGGTNLHTKYF TGCAGCGTTCACTCGGGGGGGACTAACCTCCATACGAAGTATTTT
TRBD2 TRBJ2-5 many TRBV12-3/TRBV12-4 CANPITGTSGQETQYF TGTGCCAACCCAATCACCGGTACTAGCGGCCAAGAGACCCAGTACTTC
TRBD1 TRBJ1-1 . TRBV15 CATSEAGGSEDEAFF TGTGCCACCAGTGAGGCAGGGGGCTCTGAGGATGAAGCTTTCTTT
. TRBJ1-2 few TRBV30 CAWKKTNNYGYTF TGTGCCTGGAAGAAGACCAATAACTATGGCTACACCTTC
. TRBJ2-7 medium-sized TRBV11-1 CASSLGVRTYEQYF TGTGCCAGCAGCTTAGGGGTCAGGACCTACGAGCAGTACTTC
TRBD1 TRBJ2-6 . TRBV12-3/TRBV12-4 CASRARQGRTAGANVLTF TGTGCTAGCAGGGCAAGACAGGGGAGAACGGCTGGGGCCAACGTCCTGACTTTC
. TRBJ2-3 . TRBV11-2 CASSPAPRGKGMDTQYF TGTGCCAGCAGTCCGGCCCCCAGGGGCAAAGGAATGGATACGCAGTATTTT
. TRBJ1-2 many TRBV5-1 CASSLNWPGEYGYTF TGCGCCAGCAGCTTGAATTGGCCAGGGGAGTATGGCTACACCTTC
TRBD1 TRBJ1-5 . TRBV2 CASGECTGVQPQHF TGTGCCAGCGGTGAGTGCACAGGGGTCCAGCCCCAGCATTTT
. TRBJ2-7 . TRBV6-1 CASILDYRKRVHEQYF .
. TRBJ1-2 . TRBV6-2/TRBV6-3 CASTKSRRGYTF TGTGCCAGCACTAAGAGTCGGCGTGGCTACACCTTC
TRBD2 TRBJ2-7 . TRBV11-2 CTSTYGGRTSGSEQYF TGTACCAGCACCTACGGCGGGAGGACCTCGGGGAGCGAGCAGTACTTC
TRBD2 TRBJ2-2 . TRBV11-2 CASSSRAGNGEQFF TGTGCCAGCAGCTCTAGAGCGGGGAACGGGGAGCAGTTTTTT
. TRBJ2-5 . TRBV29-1 CSVARDIRETQCF TGCAGCGTTGCGCGGGACATCCGAGAGACCCAGTGCTTC
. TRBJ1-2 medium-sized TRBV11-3 CASSLGTANPHGYTF TGTGCCAGCAGCCTCGGGACGGCCAATCCCCATGGCTACACCTTC
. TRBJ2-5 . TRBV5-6 CASSPSAGETQYF TGTGCCAGCAGCCCAAGCGCGGGAGAGACCCAGTACTTC
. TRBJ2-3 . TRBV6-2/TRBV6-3 CTSSYSETRTDTQYF TGTACCAGCAGTTACTCGGAAACCCGCACAGATACGCAGTATTTT
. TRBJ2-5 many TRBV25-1 CARSGRRTGAF TGTGCCAGGAGTGGCCGGCGGACTGGGGCCTTC
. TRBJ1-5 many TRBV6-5 CASSPDRRSNQPQHF TGTGCCAGCAGTCCTGACAGGAGGAGCAATCAGCCCCAGCATTTT